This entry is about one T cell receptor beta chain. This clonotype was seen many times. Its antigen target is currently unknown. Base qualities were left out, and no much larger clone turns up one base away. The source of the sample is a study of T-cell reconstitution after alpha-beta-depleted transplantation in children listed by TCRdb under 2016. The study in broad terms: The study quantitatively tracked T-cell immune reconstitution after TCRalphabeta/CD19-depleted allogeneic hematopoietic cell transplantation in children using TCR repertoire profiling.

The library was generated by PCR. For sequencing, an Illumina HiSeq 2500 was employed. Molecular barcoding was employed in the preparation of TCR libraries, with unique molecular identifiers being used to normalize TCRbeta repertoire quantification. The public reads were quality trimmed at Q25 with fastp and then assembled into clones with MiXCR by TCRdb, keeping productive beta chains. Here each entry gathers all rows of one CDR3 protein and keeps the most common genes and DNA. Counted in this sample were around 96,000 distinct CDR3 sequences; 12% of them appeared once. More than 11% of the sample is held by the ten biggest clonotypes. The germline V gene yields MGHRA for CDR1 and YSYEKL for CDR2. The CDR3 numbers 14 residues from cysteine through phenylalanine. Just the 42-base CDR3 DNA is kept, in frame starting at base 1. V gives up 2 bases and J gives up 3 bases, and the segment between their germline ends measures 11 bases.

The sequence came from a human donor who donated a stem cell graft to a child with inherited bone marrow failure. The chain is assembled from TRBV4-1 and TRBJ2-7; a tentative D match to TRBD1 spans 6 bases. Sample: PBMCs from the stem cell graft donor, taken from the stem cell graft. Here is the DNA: TGCGCCAGCAGCCAACCGGGACACCGCTACGAGCAGTACTTC. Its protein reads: CASSQPGHRYEQYF.